This TCR beta chain comes out of a study of PD-L1 blockade in urothelial cancer. The CDR3 consists of 12 residues. V lost 3 bases and J 2 bases, leaving 7 bases between the germline ends. Germline V gene sequence: CDR1 SQVTM, CDR2 ANQGSEA. Noted time point: pretreatment peripheral blood. Here immunoSEQ multiplex PCR was the method, and the copy in TCRdb shows in-frame clones only, minus some. The sample carries about 47,000 clones, more than 75% recorded once. In this sample, this clone turned up a few times. Material: PBMCs, obtained around atezolizumab (anti-PD-L1) treatment. The chain is built from TRBV29-1 and TRBJ2-5, with D perhaps TRBD2 (5 bases). The TCR comes from a man in his fifties or sixties with urothelial cancer. The CDR3 nucleotides are TGCAGCGTTGACGGGGAACAAGAGACCCAGTACTTC. This gives the protein CSVDGEQETQYF.